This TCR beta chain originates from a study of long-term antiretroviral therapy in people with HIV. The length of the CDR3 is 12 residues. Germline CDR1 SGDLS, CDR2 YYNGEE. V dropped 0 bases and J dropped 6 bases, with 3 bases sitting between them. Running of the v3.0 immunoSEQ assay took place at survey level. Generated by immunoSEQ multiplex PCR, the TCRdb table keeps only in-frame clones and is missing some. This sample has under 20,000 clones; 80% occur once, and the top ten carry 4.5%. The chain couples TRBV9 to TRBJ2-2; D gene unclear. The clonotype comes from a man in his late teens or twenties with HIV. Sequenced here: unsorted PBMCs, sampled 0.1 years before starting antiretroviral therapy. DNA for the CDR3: TGTGCCAGCAGCGTAGTAGCCGGGGAGCTGTTTTTT. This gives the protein CASSVVAGELFF.